This T cell receptor beta chain was found in a study of blood T cell repertoires in COVID-19. Original handling: Counts of nucleated cells, estimated from reference gene primer amplification, were obtained. Profiling relied on immunoSEQ multiplex PCR, and the TCRdb table lists in-frame clones only, not all of them. V, J and clone size are taken as reported in that table, and D and trimming were inferred from the DNA itself. The repertoire consists of 180,000 or so clones, with approximately 80% occurring once and the leading ten covering about 13%. Trimming removed 5 bases from V and 7 bases from J; junction bases left unmatched: 14. Germline V lookup: CDR1 MDHEN, CDR2 SYDVKM. The CDR3 is 16 amino acids.

Sequencing input: peripheral blood. The receptor comes from a man aged 45 to 65 who had recovered from COVID-19. This chain uses TRBV28 with TRBJ2-7; 10 nucleotides agree with TRBD1. CDR3 region: CASSMLRDRGKKEQYF. CDR3 DNA sequence: TGTGCCAGCAGTATGCTAAGGGACAGGGGAAAAAAGGAGCAGTACTTC. The full variable domain, completed using reference TRBV28 and TRBJ2-7, is DVKVTQSSRYLVKRTGEKVFLECVQDMDHENMFWYRQDPGLGLRLIYFSYDVKMKEKGDIPEGYSVSREKKERFSLILESASTNQTSMYLCASSMLRDRGKKEQYFGPGTRLTVT.